The T cell receptor (beta chain) described here comes from a study of blood T cell repertoires in COVID-19. Overall study context: The origin of the acute and convalescent COVID-19 samples was the United States, Italy and Spain.

Authors' analysis steps: The authors estimated nucleated cell counts from reference gene primer amplification. Only in-frame clones appear in the TCRdb table, and some are missing; sequencing was by immunoSEQ multiplex PCR. V and J calls and clone size are those listed in that table; D and trimming were worked out from the DNA. The sample has some 73,000 clones; 70% to 90% are singletons. V shed 2 bases and J shed 4 bases, with 8 bases lying between them. Per germline, CDR1 MNHNS and CDR2 SASEGT. CDR3 length: 14 residues. Seattle participants joined during active infection and were tracked over time. The sequence was obtained from a man of 80 years or more with COVID-19, enrolled during active disease. This chain links TRBV6-1 with TRBJ1-4; the D gene is possibly TRBD1 (5 bases). The source material was peripheral blood. The CDR3, as DNA: TGTGCCAGCAGTGAACCAGGGTTTAATGAAAAACTGTTTTTT. It translates to CASSEPGFNEKLFF.